The rows below give T cell receptor beta chains drawn from one sample of a study of Ad26.COV2.S vaccination and SARS-CoV-2 variants. Produced via immunoSEQ multiplex PCR; TCRdb's table is partial and in-frame only. The profile covers 300,000 to 350,000 clones, with roughly 89% appearing a single time and around 5.3% taken by the ten largest. The sequencing here drew on peripheral blood, taken in a trial of Ad26.COV2.S vaccine versus placebo. The receptors here all came from a person between 18 and 65 years old who received the Ad26.COV2.S COVID-19 vaccine or a placebo. Each CDR3 is given with its conserved first and last residue. D genes are given only for firm matches. Size values are once, few and many counts, or a class for expanded clones, and some rows have none.

size: .
V: TRBV19
D: .
J: TRBJ2-1
DNA: TGTGCCAGTAGTATTCTGGGGGGTACATACAATGAGCAGTTCTTC
CDR3: CASSILGGTYNEQFF

size: .
V: TRBV19
D: TRBD1
J: TRBJ2-6
DNA: TGTGCCAGTAGTTCTCGGACAGGGACTGGGGCCAACGTCCTGACTTTC
CDR3: CASSSRTGTGANVLTF

size: .
V: TRBV7-9
D: .
J: TRBJ1-3
DNA: TGTGCCAGCAGCTTAACTCCCGGAAACACCATATATTTT
CDR3: CASSLTPGNTIYF

size: .
V: TRBV11-2
D: .
J: TRBJ1-4
DNA: TGTGCCAGCAGCTTAGGTGGCAGGGGCCGGGAAAAACTGTTTTTT
CDR3: CASSLGGRGREKLFF

size: .
V: TRBV7-9
D: TRBD1
J: TRBJ1-3
DNA: TGTGCCAGCGGAAAGGGGGCTTCGGGAAACACCATATATTTT
CDR3: CASGKGASGNTIYF

size: .
V: TRBV6-1
D: .
J: TRBJ2-5
DNA: TGTGCCAGCAGTGAACTTACAGTAAGCGAGACCCAGTACTTC
CDR3: CASSELTVSETQYF

size: once
V: TRBV30
D: TRBD2
J: TRBJ2-1
DNA: TGTGCCTGGACCCTAGCGGTCTCCTACAATGAGCAGTTCTTC
CDR3: CAWTLAVSYNEQFF

size: .
V: TRBV24-1
D: TRBD2
J: TRBJ2-6
DNA: TGTGCCACCAGTGGGGGTAGCGGGAGAGCTGGGGCCAACGTCCTGACTTTC
CDR3: CATSGGSGRAGANVLTF

size: .
V: TRBV6-1
D: .
J: TRBJ1-5
DNA: TGTGCCAGCAGTGAAGCAAGACTTCCGAGGAGTCAGCCCCAGCATTTT
CDR3: CASSEARLPRSQPQHF

size: once
V: TRBV19
D: TRBD2
J: TRBJ2-1
DNA: TGTGCCCGGGATTGCGGGGGGGTCGGGAATGAGCAGTTCTTC
CDR3: CARDCGGVGNEQFF

size: .
V: TRBV25-1
D: .
J: TRBJ2-1
DNA: TGTGCCAGCAGTGAATCCGAGAGCTCCTACAATGAGCAGTTCTTC
CDR3: CASSESESSYNEQFF

size: .
V: TRBV6-1
D: TRBD2
J: TRBJ2-3
DNA: TGTGCCAGCAGTGATCAGCCTAGCGGGCCAGATACGCAGTATTTT
CDR3: CASSDQPSGPDTQYF

size: .
V: TRBV14
D: .
J: TRBJ1-2
DNA: TGTGCCAGCAAACCTCTGGGCGCAGGGTACTATGGCTACACCTTC
CDR3: CASKPLGAGYYGYTF

size: .
V: TRBV5-4
D: .
J: TRBJ1-2
DNA: TGTGCCAGCAGTGTAACGGGCAGATACTATGGCTACACCTTC
CDR3: CASSVTGRYYGYTF

size: .
V: TRBV6-4
D: TRBD1
J: TRBJ2-2
DNA: TGTGCCAGCACTAAGGGACAGGCGAACACCGGGGAGCTGTTTTTT
CDR3: CASTKGQANTGELFF

size: .
V: TRBV3-1/TRBV3-2
D: .
J: TRBJ2-7
DNA: TGTGCCAGCAGCCAAGTGGGCGGGGCTGCCTACGAGCAGTACTTC
CDR3: CASSQVGGAAYEQYF

size: .
V: TRBV28
D: .
J: TRBJ1-2
DNA: TGTGCCAGCAGTTTCTTGGCCAGGGAGCGGGGCTACACCTTC
CDR3: CASSFLARERGYTF

size: .
V: TRBV19
D: .
J: TRBJ2-1
DNA: TGTGCCAGTAGTATAGATCTGGGGTCGGAGGGAGGCTCCTACAATGAGCAGTTCTTC
CDR3: CASSIDLGSEGGSYNEQFF

size: .
V: TRBV24-1
D: TRBD1
J: TRBJ2-2
DNA: TGTGCCACCAGTGATCCAGGGGGCGCGAGCACCGGGGAGCTGTTTTTT
CDR3: CATSDPGGASTGELFF

size: .
V: TRBV5-6
D: TRBD1
J: TRBJ2-2
DNA: TGTGCCAGCAGCGTTACAGGGGGCTGGACCGGGGAGCTGTTTTTT
CDR3: CASSVTGGWTGELFF

size: .
V: TRBV7-2
D: TRBD1
J: TRBJ2-7
DNA: TGTGCCAGCAGCCGCCGGACAGGGGGTTTCTACGAGCAGTACTTC
CDR3: CASSRRTGGFYEQYF

size: .
V: TRBV3-1/TRBV3-2
D: .
J: TRBJ2-3
DNA: TGTGCCAGCAGCCACGGGGGGCGGGAGACAGATACGCAGTATTTT
CDR3: CASSHGGRETDTQYF

size: .
V: TRBV7-2
D: .
J: TRBJ1-1
DNA: TGTGCCAGCAGCTTAACGGGGGGGGCCGGGAACACTGAAGCTTTCTTT
CDR3: CASSLTGGAGNTEAFF

size: .
V: TRBV6-2/TRBV6-3
D: TRBD1
J: TRBJ1-5
DNA: TGTGCCAGCAGTTTGACAGGGAATAATCAGCCCCAGCATTTT
CDR3: CASSLTGNNQPQHF

size: .
V: TRBV13
D: TRBD1
J: TRBJ1-3
DNA: TGTGCCAGCAGCCCCGACAGGGGCTTCTCTGGAAACACCATATATTTT
CDR3: CASSPDRGFSGNTIYF

size: .
V: TRBV6-5
D: TRBD2
J: TRBJ2-1
DNA: TGTGCCAGCAGTTACTGGGCTAGCGGGGGCAACAATGAGCAGTTCTTC
CDR3: CASSYWASGGNNEQFF

size: .
V: TRBV27
D: TRBD1
J: TRBJ1-3
DNA: TGTGCCAGCAGTCCTCACGGACAGGGGGCGACAGCGTCTGGAAACACCATATATTTT
CDR3: CASSPHGQGATASGNTIYF

size: .
V: TRBV5-4
D: TRBD2
J: TRBJ2-1
DNA: TGTGCCAGCAGCTTACCCCCCGGGACTAGCGGGACTAATGAGCAGTTCTTC
CDR3: CASSLPPGTSGTNEQFF

size: .
V: TRBV28
D: .
J: TRBJ1-2
DNA: TGTGCCAGCAGTTTACTAGCCGGGGGCTACACCTTC
CDR3: CASSLLAGGYTF

size: .
V: TRBV19
D: .
J: TRBJ1-2
DNA: TGTGCCAGTAGTATAGTGAGTGGAGCGGGCTATGGCTACACCTTC
CDR3: CASSIVSGAGYGYTF

size: .
V: TRBV12-3/TRBV12-4
D: .
J: TRBJ1-2
DNA: TGTGCCAGCAGCCGAGGGGGCTATGGCTACACCTTC
CDR3: CASSRGGYGYTF

size: .
V: TRBV19
D: TRBD2
J: TRBJ2-7
DNA: TGTGCCAGCAGTACTAGCGACAGCTCCTACGAGCAGTACTTC
CDR3: CASSTSDSSYEQYF

size: .
V: TRBV27
D: .
J: TRBJ1-5
DNA: TGTGCCAGCAGGTCAACAGGGATTAGCAATCAGCCCCAGCATTTT
CDR3: CASRSTGISNQPQHF

size: .
V: TRBV2
D: .
J: TRBJ2-2
DNA: TGTGCCAGCAGCTGGGGACCCACCGGGGAGCTGTTTTTT
CDR3: CASSWGPTGELFF

size: .
V: TRBV5-1
D: .
J: TRBJ1-1
DNA: TGCGCCAGCAGCTTCGGAAATAAGAACACTGAAGCTTTCTTT
CDR3: CASSFGNKNTEAFF

size: .
V: TRBV5-1
D: .
J: TRBJ1-1
DNA: TGCGCCAGCAGCCCTCAAGGGGAGTGGAACACTGAAGCTTTCTTT
CDR3: CASSPQGEWNTEAFF

size: once
V: TRBV19
D: TRBD1
J: TRBJ1-1
DNA: TGTGCCAGTCTCTCCGGGGGCGCAGGGGGCTACACTGAAGCTTTCTTT
CDR3: CASLSGGAGGYTEAFF

size: few
V: TRBV10-3
D: TRBD1
J: TRBJ1-1
DNA: TGTGCCATCAGTAGAGGGGGCCCTTCGACTGAAGCTTTCTTT
CDR3: CAISRGGPSTEAFF

size: few
V: TRBV4-1
D: TRBD1
J: TRBJ2-2
DNA: TGCGCCAGCACCTATACAGGGGTCACCGGGGAGCTGTTTTTT
CDR3: CASTYTGVTGELFF

size: .
V: TRBV4-3
D: .
J: TRBJ1-1
DNA: TGCGCCAGCAGCCGTGGAGTCGGGGGCGTAAACACTGAAGCTTTCTTT
CDR3: CASSRGVGGVNTEAFF

size: .
V: TRBV6-5
D: .
J: TRBJ2-6
DNA: TGTGCCAGCAGACGCGACAACTCTGGGGCCAACGTCCTGACTTTC
CDR3: CASRRDNSGANVLTF

size: .
V: TRBV5-6
D: TRBD1
J: TRBJ2-7
DNA: TGTGCCAGCAGCGGGGGACAGTTCTACGAGCAGTACTTC
CDR3: CASSGGQFYEQYF

size: .
V: TRBV19
D: TRBD1
J: TRBJ1-5
DNA: TGTGCCAGTCGCTCCGGGACAGGGGGCTTTAGCAATCAGCCCCAGCATTTT
CDR3: CASRSGTGGFSNQPQHF

size: .
V: TRBV24-1
D: TRBD1
J: TRBJ2-5
DNA: TGTGCCACCAGTGACCTCATGACAGGGGGCCAAGAGACCCAGTACTTC
CDR3: CATSDLMTGGQETQYF